A selection of T cell receptor beta chains follows, all from one sample in a study of blood T cell repertoires in COVID-19. The assay was immunoSEQ multiplex PCR, and TCRdb's table has in-frame clones only and misses some. The table has over 75,000 clones, roughly 80% seen once. The specimen sequenced was peripheral blood. The receptors were sampled from a man between 65 and 85 years old with acute or convalescent COVID-19. CDR3s include the opening cysteine and the closing phenylalanine or tryptophan. D genes are given only for firm matches. For some rows the clone size is stated as once, few or many, or as a class when expanded; others skip it.

>TRBD1|14|TRBJ2-5|TRBV18|.
CASSPKGGGETQYF
TGTGCCAGCTCACCAAAAGGGGGCGGTGAGACCCAGTACTTC
>.|15|TRBJ1-2|TRBV18|.
CASSPPGRDNYGYTF
TGTGCCAGCTCACCACCGGGCAGGGATAACTATGGCTACACCTTC
>.|15|TRBJ2-5|TRBV5-5|.
CASSRIPTGQETQYF
TGTGCCAGCAGCCGGATACCGACAGGACAAGAGACCCAGTACTTC
>TRBD1|13|TRBJ2-7|TRBV24-1|once
CATSATTGYEQYF
TGTGCCACCAGTGCCACGACAGGGTACGAGCAGTACTTC
>.|14|TRBJ2-1|TRBV27|.
CASSPGVWYNEQFF
TGTGCCAGCAGCCCGGGGGTTTGGTACAATGAGCAGTTCTTC
>.|13|TRBJ2-2|TRBV6-6|.
CASSRGNTGELFF
TGTGCCAGCAGTAGGGGGAACACCGGGGAGCTGTTTTTT
>TRBD1|14|TRBJ1-5|TRBV3-1/TRBV3-2|.
CASSQDRGRQPQHF
TGTGCCAGCAGCCAGGACAGGGGACGTCAGCCCCAGCATTTT
>TRBD2|14|TRBJ2-7|TRBV3-1/TRBV3-2|.
CASASGGGRYEQYF
TGTGCCAGCGCCTCGGGGGGGGGCAGGTACGAGCAGTACTTC
>.|13|TRBJ1-2|TRBV6-1|.
CASSESSTGGYTF
TGTGCCAGCAGTGAAAGTTCGACAGGTGGCTACACCTTC
>.|13|TRBJ2-3|TRBV29-1|.
CSVDRGLTDTQYF
TGCAGCGTTGATAGGGGACTCACAGATACGCAGTATTTT
>TRBD1|17|TRBJ1-5|TRBV15|.
CATSPESSGQGYQPQHF
TGTGCCACCAGCCCTGAATCGTCGGGACAGGGGTATCAGCCCCAGCATTTT
>.|16|TRBJ1-3|TRBV18|.
CASSPQADSSGNTIYF
TGTGCCAGCTCACCCCAGGCGGACAGCTCTGGAAACACCATATATTTT
>TRBD2|16|TRBJ2-2|TRBV7-2|.
CASSFRTSWNTGELFF
TGTGCCAGCAGCTTCCGGACTAGCTGGAACACCGGGGAGCTGTTTTTT
>TRBD2|15|TRBJ2-1|TRBV19|few
CASSKLAGGLNEQFF
TGTGCCAGTAGTAAACTAGCGGGGGGCCTTAATGAGCAGTTCTTC
>TRBD2|16|TRBJ2-2|TRBV11-2|.
CASSLSAGGSTGELFF
TGTGCCAGCAGCTTAAGCGCGGGGGGGAGCACCGGGGAGCTGTTTTTT
>.|15|TRBJ2-4|TRBV7-2|.
CASSHRTRPGDIQYF
TGTGCCAGCAGCCACCGGACTCGACCTGGGGACATTCAGTACTTC
>.|14|TRBJ1-6|TRBV2|.
CASSGLFGNSPLHF
TGTGCCAGCAGTGGCCTGTTCGGGAATTCACCCCTCCACTTT
>.|12|TRBJ1-5|TRBV19|.
CASSIGRGPQHF
TGTGCCAGTAGTATAGGAAGAGGGCCCCAGCATTTT
>TRBD2|17|TRBJ2-5|TRBV27|.
CASSSSLVPGLQETQYF
TGTGCCAGCAGTTCCTCCTTGGTGCCGGGACTACAAGAGACCCAGTACTTC
>.|14|TRBJ2-1|TRBV5-6|.
CASSLVGGNNEQFF
TGTGCCAGCAGCTTGGTAGGAGGGAACAATGAGCAGTTCTTC
>.|14|TRBJ1-6|TRBV5-1|.
CASSMGLPGSPLHF
TGCGCCAGCAGCATGGGACTGCCTGGGTCACCCCTCCACTTT
>.|15|TRBJ2-2|TRBV18|few
CASSPYGQKSGELFF
TGTGCCAGCTCACCCTATGGACAGAAAAGCGGGGAGCTGTTTTTT
>.|12|TRBJ2-1|TRBV19|.
CASRRGGNEQFF
TGTGCCTCCCGGAGGGGCGGTAATGAGCAGTTCTTC
>.|14|TRBJ2-7|TRBV10-3|.
CAIRSGGGPDQQYF
TGTGCCATCAGATCCGGCGGGGGCCCCGACCAGCAGTACTTC
>TRBD1|13|TRBJ1-2|TRBV30|once
CAWSLDRGIGYTF
TGTGCCTGGAGTTTGGACAGGGGTATCGGCTACACCTTC
>.|14|TRBJ1-2|TRBV3-1/TRBV3-2|.
CASSQGGSGYGYTF
TGTGCCAGCAGCCAAGGAGGATCCGGCTATGGCTACACCTTC
>.|13|TRBJ1-1|TRBV12-3/TRBV12-4|.
CASSLDGGRAAFF
TGTGCCAGCAGTTTAGACGGAGGACGGGCTGCTTTCTTT
>TRBD2|15|TRBJ2-5|TRBV5-1|.
CASLPGGGHGETQYF
TGCGCCAGCCTCCCCGGGGGGGGGCATGGGGAGACCCAGTACTTC
>.|12|TRBJ2-1|TRBV11-2|.
CASSRGYNEQFF
TGTGCCAGCAGCCGGGGCTACAATGAGCAGTTCTTC
>.|14|TRBJ1-6|TRBV14|.
CASKAEGYNSPLHF
TGTGCCAGCAAAGCGGAGGGGTATAATTCACCCCTCCACTTT
>.|15|TRBJ2-1|TRBV14|.
CASSLRTGSYNEQFF
TGTGCCAGCAGCCTTCGTACCGGGAGCTACAATGAGCAGTTCTTC
>.|15|TRBJ2-3|TRBV7-2|once
CASSSVGGYTDTQYF
TGTGCCAGCAGCTCAGTGGGGGGTTACACAGATACGCAGTATTTT
>TRBD1|16|TRBJ1-6|TRBV18|.
CASSPSSRDRGSPLHF
TGTGCCAGCTCACCTTCCTCTCGGGACAGGGGATCACCCCTCCACTTT
>TRBD2|15|TRBJ2-1|TRBV7-3|.
CASSLSGGAIYEQFF
TGTGCCAGCAGCTTAAGCGGGGGGGCCATTTATGAGCAGTTCTTC
>.|12|TRBJ1-2|TRBV2|.
CALRGSNYGYTF
TGTGCCCTTAGGGGCAGCAACTATGGCTACACCTTC
>.|11|TRBJ1-4|TRBV18|.
CASSPDTKLFF
TGTGCCAGCTCGCCCGATACTAAACTGTTTTTT
>.|13|TRBJ1-1|TRBV4-1|.
CASSPTPNTEAFF
TGCGCCAGCAGCCCCACACCGAACACTGAAGCTTTCTTT
>.|15|TRBJ2-2|TRBV5-1|.
CASSLDRVDTGELFF
TGCGCCAGCAGCTTGGACAGGGTTGACACCGGGGAGCTGTTTTTT
>.|13|TRBJ2-7|TRBV29-1|.
CSVVNPGFGEQYF
TGCAGCGTTGTAAACCCAGGGTTTGGCGAGCAGTACTTC
>.|14|TRBJ1-2|TRBV24-1|.
CATSDYTLDYGYTF
TGTGCCACCAGTGATTACACGCTCGACTATGGCTACACCTTC
>TRBD1|15|TRBJ2-5|TRBV10-3|.
CAISAAGTGQETQYF
TGTGCCATCAGTGCCGCCGGGACAGGCCAAGAGACCCAGTACTTC
>.|13|TRBJ2-5|TRBV5-1|.
CASSQGGQETQYF
TGCGCCAGCAGCCAAGGCGGCCAAGAGACCCAGTACTTC
>TRBD2|17|TRBJ2-3|TRBV6-2/TRBV6-3|.
CASSSGLAGIHTDTQYF
TGTGCCAGCAGTTCGGGACTAGCGGGGATACACACAGATACGCAGTATTTT
>TRBD1|14|TRBJ2-5|TRBV6-2/TRBV6-3|few
CASSTRDRQETQYF
TGTGCCAGCAGTACCCGGGACAGACAAGAGACCCAGTACTTC
>.|14|TRBJ2-5|TRBV5-1|.
CASSFTGGQETQYF
TGCGCCAGCAGCTTCACCGGGGGCCAAGAGACCCAGTACTTC
>TRBD2|14|TRBJ2-1|TRBV5-6|few
CASSLEQRGFEQFF
TGTGCCAGCAGCTTGGAGCAGCGGGGGTTTGAGCAGTTCTTC
>TRBD1|15|TRBJ2-1|TRBV5-1|.
CASSYRDRAYNEQFF
TGCGCCAGCAGCTACCGGGACAGGGCATACAATGAGCAGTTCTTC
>TRBD2|16|TRBJ2-1|TRBV10-3|.
CAISDRASGPNNEQFF
TGTGCCATCAGTGACAGAGCTAGCGGGCCGAACAATGAGCAGTTCTTC
>.|13|TRBJ1-6|TRBV27|.
CASSIQGNSPLHF
TGTGCCAGCAGTATTCAGGGTAATTCACCCCTCCACTTT
>.|13|TRBJ1-5|TRBV6-2/TRBV6-3|.
CASSYLNPGPQHF
TGTGCCAGCAGTTATCTCAACCCGGGGCCCCAGCATTTT
>.|16|TRBJ2-7|TRBV5-4|.
CASTSGPAQGGYEQYF
TGTGCCAGCACCTCAGGCCCGGCTCAGGGGGGCTACGAGCAGTACTTC
>.|14|TRBJ1-1|TRBV5-1|few
CASSLAGVSTEAFF
TGCGCCAGCAGCTTGGCAGGGGTGAGCACTGAAGCTTTCTTT
>TRBD2|16|TRBJ2-1|TRBV2|few
CASSDVSGSIYNEQFF
TGTGCCAGCAGTGATGTTAGCGGGTCAATCTACAATGAGCAGTTCTTC
>.|14|TRBJ2-1|TRBV28|.
CASSPTASYNEQFF
TGTGCCAGCAGTCCGACAGCCTCCTACAATGAGCAGTTCTTC
>TRBD1|14|TRBJ1-2|TRBV7-8|.
CASSLRTGYYGYTF
TGTGCCAGCAGCTTAAGGACAGGGTACTATGGCTACACCTTC